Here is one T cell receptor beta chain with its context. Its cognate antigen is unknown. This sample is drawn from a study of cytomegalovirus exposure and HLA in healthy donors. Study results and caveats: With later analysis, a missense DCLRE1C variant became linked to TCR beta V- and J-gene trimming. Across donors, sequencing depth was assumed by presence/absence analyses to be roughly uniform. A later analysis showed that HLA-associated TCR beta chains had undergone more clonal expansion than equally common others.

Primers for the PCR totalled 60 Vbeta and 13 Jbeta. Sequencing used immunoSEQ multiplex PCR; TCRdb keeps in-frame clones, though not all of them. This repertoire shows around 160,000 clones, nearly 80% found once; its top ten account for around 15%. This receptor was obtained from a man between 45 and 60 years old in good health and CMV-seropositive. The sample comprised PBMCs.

The CDR3 nucleotides read TGTGCCAGCAGTCGGAAGGGGGCTAGAAACACCATATATTTT. Translated, it gives CASSRKGARNTIYF. The chain recombines TRBV27 with TRBJ1-3; 7 bases map to TRBD1. J was trimmed by 5 bases and V by 5 bases; bases with no gene match: 6. The germline CDR1 and CDR2 sequences are MNHEY and SMNVEV (reference sequence). The CDR3 has 14 residues.